This TCR beta chain was obtained from a study of technical replicates of blood from several donors. CDR3 length: 17 residues. Germline loops: CDR1 SGHRS, CDR2 YFSETQ. Germline trimming cut 4 bases from V and 4 bases from J; bases unmatched to any gene: 15. Method: immunoSEQ multiplex PCR; TCRdb's copy keeps in-frame clones and lacks some. The repertoire holds 75,000 to 100,000 clones, with just under 95% as singletons. This clonotype was obtained from a human donor in good health. V and J are TRBV5-1 and TRBJ2-7; TRBD1 matches at 9 bases. The material sequenced was T cells isolated from PBMCs. For the CDR3, the DNA is TGCGCCAGCAGCCTAAGTTCCTTGGGACAGGGAGATTACGAGCAGTACTTC. Amino acid sequence: CASSLSSLGQGDYEQYF.